This is a list of T cell receptor beta chains from one sample in a study of T cell responses to AZD1222 COVID-19 vaccine. This table comes from immunoSEQ multiplex PCR, and its TCRdb copy is limited to in-frame clones, with some not included. In the table there are about 270,000 clones, 90% to 95% of which are singletons. The sample was peripheral blood, taken 28 days after the second AZD1222 dose. The receptors stem from an adult who received the AZD1222 COVID-19 vaccine. CDR3s include the opening cysteine and the closing phenylalanine or tryptophan.

v_call	cdr3_aa
TRBV19	CASSPRDTNQPQHF
TRBV28	CASSLEQAATEEQYF
TRBV6-5	CASRPGHRTGELFF
TRBV7-2	CASIRGHANEQFF
TRBV2	CASSGQGAGDTQYF
TRBV15	CATSAGADTQYF
TRBV5-6	CASSLPYTGELFF
TRBV4-1	CASSLWGQDEKLFF
TRBV27	CASRLTGLSYGYTF
TRBV6-1	CASSEIRVISYGYTF
TRBV18	CASSLEVGSHYGYTF
TRBV2	CASRADRTEAFF
TRBV15	CATSPRQPGGDTQYF
TRBV5-1	CASSSGNPYEQYF
TRBV2	CASSEISKSETQYF
TRBV6-1	CASSEFQGGYNEQFF
TRBV7-9	CASSRTPEAFF
TRBV28	CASSFSGDGITNYGYTF
TRBV28	CASSRGTLGDEQFF
TRBV19	CASSIAQVYNSPLHF
TRBV19	CASSAPGRGLAEEKLFF
TRBV11-2	CASSLERGLVNEQFF
TRBV11-2	CASSLGSMGAGANVLTF
TRBV7-8	CASSSQTSGGWEQYF
TRBV11-2	CASSFGWGTEAFF
TRBV28	CASSFQGSYEQYF
TRBV15	CATSRDAKQITDTQYF
TRBV28	CASSLLSLSGQGTQYGYTF
TRBV9	CASSVDGRTYNEQFF
TRBV7-2	CASRSTSTDTQYF
TRBV19	CASSITTPDTQYF
TRBV28	CASSDPGHYEQYF
TRBV5-4	CASSFSGSYEQYF
TRBV3-1/TRBV3-2	CASSQGYYGSYEQYF
TRBV25-1	CASSQLAGVNTGELFF
TRBV11-2	CASRRAGVTGELFF
TRBV19	CASSISGLVTYEQYF
TRBV9	CASSGSSGNTIYF
TRBV19	CASSRTGDYGYTF
TRBV7-8	CASSLALLASELTYNEQFF
TRBV7-9	CASSAISGGAYNEQFF
TRBV4-3	CASSQGETYEQYF
TRBV20-1	CSASPAGEVVSEQYF
TRBV2	CASIPTSGGVTDTQYF
TRBV28	CASSSVRGNEKLFF
TRBV7-9	CASSLAGQVNTEAFF
TRBV11-2	CASRLPGLRSYEQYF
TRBV6-2/TRBV6-3	CASSATGPLNEQFF
TRBV6-8	CASSNPGQTADEQYF
TRBV5-1	CASSSRVLYNEQFF
TRBV2	CASSEAPDQDRGDYEQYF
TRBV4-1	CASSPGPYNEQFF
TRBV28	CASTRGSGANVLTF
TRBV19	CASSPGTGAEAFF
TRBV10-3	CAIRDRVDEQYF
TRBV4-1	CASSQEEGWAGQPQHF
TRBV29-1	CSVEGSGTPGGYTF
TRBV28	CASSPLPGGYNEQFF
TRBV28	CASRSGLAGGYEQYF